This T cell receptor beta chain was recorded in a study of T cells in narcolepsy. Turning to the study itself: Patients with NT1 or NT2 and healthy control donors were enrolled. Study results and limitations: Same-patient CSF and blood CD4+ T cell clonotypes included HCRT-specific and TRIB2-specific autoreactive ones. Blood of same and different patients, but not healthy controls, reportedly held recurring autoreactive clonotypes.

CDR3 length: 19 residues. Germline V gene sequence: CDR1 LNHDA, CDR2 SQIVND (reference sequence). Trimming took 0 bases from V and 3 from J, leaving 21 bases between them. Profiled with immunoSEQ multiplex PCR; TCRdb holds only in-frame clones, not every one. Here the sample spans 36,000 or so clones, around 87% being singletons. In regard to this clone: No antigen is known for it.

The specimen sequenced was CD45RA- memory CD4+ T cells from PBMCs. This rearrangement joins TRBV19 to TRBJ1-5, with D perhaps TRBD1 (6 bases). The receptor comes from a human donor with narcolepsy. Here the CDR3 DNA reads TGTGCCAGTAGTATAGATCCGGGGTTCTCAGGGGCCCTCAATCAGCCCCAGCATTTT. Translated: CASSIDPGFSGALNQPQHF. Using reference TRBV19 and TRBJ1-5 for the parts outside the CDR3, the full variable domain is DGGITQSPKYLFRKEGQNVTLSCEQNLNHDAMYWYRQDPGQGLRLIYYSQIVNDFQKGDIAEGYSVSREKKESFPLTVTSAQKNPTAFYLCASSIDPGFSGALNQPQHFGDGTRLSIL.